The TCR beta chain under discussion was sequenced for a study of blood T cell repertoires in COVID-19. Turning to the study itself: COVID-19 samples, acute and convalescent, were from the United States, Italy and Spain. The cDNA or gDNA used as material had been derived from T cells, B-cell-depleted T cells, or PBMCs.

Source study methods: Quantification of nucleated cells was approximated via reference gene primer amplification. The table came from immunoSEQ multiplex PCR; TCRdb's copy has only in-frame clones and leaves some out. That table furnishes V, J and clone size, whereas the DNA furnished D and trimming. The sample lists approximately 60,000 clones; roughly 85% were seen once. V lost 4 bases and J 3 bases, leaving 13 bases between the germline ends. The CDR3 runs 15 residues. Germline assignment: CDR1 SGHTA and CDR2 FQGNSA. The chain uses TRBV7-2 and TRBJ1-3; D may be TRBD1 (6 bases). The origin of this receptor is a human donor in a cohort sampled during active COVID-19. Sequencing was carried out using peripheral blood. CDR3 bases: TGTGCCAGCAGCTCCAGGGGTTGGGATGGAAACACCATATATTTT. Translated: CASSSRGWDGNTIYF.